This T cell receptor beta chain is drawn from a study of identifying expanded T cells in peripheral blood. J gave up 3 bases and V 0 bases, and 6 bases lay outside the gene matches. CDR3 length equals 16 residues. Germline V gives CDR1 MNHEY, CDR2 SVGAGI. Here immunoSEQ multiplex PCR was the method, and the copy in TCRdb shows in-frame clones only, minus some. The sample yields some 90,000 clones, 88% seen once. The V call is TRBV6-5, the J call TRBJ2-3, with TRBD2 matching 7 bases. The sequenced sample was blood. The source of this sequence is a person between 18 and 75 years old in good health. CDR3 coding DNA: TGTGCCAGCAGTTACTCGACGGGGGGACCGACAGATACGCAGTATTTT. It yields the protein CASSYSTGGPTDTQYF.